This T cell receptor (beta chain) was documented in a study of blood T cell repertoires in COVID-19. Study summary: The study drew acute and convalescent COVID-19 samples from the United States, Italy and Spain. The cDNA or gDNA used as material had been derived from T cells, B-cell-depleted T cells, or PBMCs.

All enrollees were about 18 to 90 years old and from about 25 US areas. Cohort 3 recovery required two negative PCRs, clearance, or symptom resolution. The CDR3 is 14 residues long. Germline V gene lookup returns CDR1 SQVTM and CDR2 ANQGSEA. The V gene lost 4 bases and the J gene lost 1 base, with 13 bases spanning the gap. Only in-frame clones appear in the TCRdb table, and some are missing; sequencing was by immunoSEQ multiplex PCR. The table lists about 180,000 clones, approximately 84% of them singletons, with approximately 6.5% in the top ten. This rearrangement joins TRBV29-1 to TRBJ1-1; no clear D. The clonotype comes from a woman aged 45-65 years who had recovered from COVID-19. The sequenced sample consisted of PBMCs or T cells enriched from blood (not recorded which). The CDR3 nucleotides are TGCAGCGTTGGGGCCGCCCTCGCGAACACTGAAGCTTTCTTT. Protein sequence: CSVGAALANTEAFF.